The present entry profiles one TCR beta chain with its context. With a far larger clone one base away, a read error is the likely cause. Time point here: after trial treatment. Treatment of the sample: LDRT plus nivolumab, ipilimumab, low-dose cyclophosphamide and aspirin (RACIN trial). Donors, who were enrolled in a single-arm phase I dose-escalation trial, received nivolumab, ipilimumab, aspirin, low-dose cyclophosphamide and low-dose radiotherapy. The source of the sample is a study of low-dose radiotherapy and immunotherapy resistance in tumors. About the study: Cohort 2 was treated with 1 Gy per fraction every two weeks, amounting to 13 Gy across 26 weeks.

The ends lost 6 bases at V and 11 bases at J; junction bases unmatched: 14. CDR1 and CDR2 from the germline V gene are MNHEY and SVGEGT. The CDR3 runs 14 residues. Using a constant-region primer together with a V-primer adapter, TCRs were subjected to about 18 PCR cycles of amplification. In vitro transcription was used to amplify the isolated mRNA. TCRdb analysed the reads with MiXCR anew, one entry per CDR3 protein. The table records about 52,000 distinct CDR3 sequences, approximately 35% of them present only once. The sample here was PBMCs, taken after low-dose radiotherapy plus immunotherapy. The TCR sequence derives from a male donor with rectosigmoid adenocarcinoma. This rearrangement joins TRBV6-2 or TRBV6-3 to TRBJ2-5; TRBD2 matches at 8 bases. The CDR3 loop is CASSQAGVNNEQYF. Here the CDR3 DNA reads TGTGCCAGCAGCCAAGCGGGAGTGAATAATGAGCAGTACTTC.